This passage covers 17 T cell receptor beta chains from one sample sequenced in a study of blood T cell repertoires in COVID-19. Repertoires were generated with immunoSEQ multiplex PCR, while TCRdb's copy carries only in-frame clones and drops some. The sample holds around 86,000 clones, roughly 84% seen once. Input material: peripheral blood. The receptor set was obtained from a human donor in a cohort sampled during active COVID-19.

This chain's CDR3 is CASSVGTTYNEQFF. The CDR3 DNA reads as TGTGCCAGCAGCGTAGGAACTACATACAATGAGCAGTTCTTC. The chain couples TRBV9 to TRBJ2-1; D not resolved. V was clipped by 0 bases and J by 4 bases, with 8 bases between them. The CDR3 has 14 residues. Germline V lookup: CDR1 SGDLS, CDR2 YYNGEE.

The rearrangement joins TRBV5-4 to TRBJ1-5, with 8 bases that match TRBD1. CDR3 length: 14 amino acids. V trimming: 4 bases; J trimming: 5 bases; junction bases outside the gene matches: 5. The V gene's germline CDR1 is SGHNT and CDR2 YYREEE (reference sequence). The DNA of the CDR3 is TGTGCCAGCAGCCCAGGGGGCGCGGATCAGCCCCAGCATTTT. This gives the protein CASSPGGADQPQHF.

This clone was detected once. This chain uses TRBV6-5 with TRBJ2-7; 8 bases are a match to TRBD1. Germline V CDR1 and CDR2: MNHEY, SVGAGI. The junction had 7 bases not matched to a gene; V was cut back by 6 bases and J by 6 bases. CDR3 size: 13 residues. The CDR3, as DNA: TGTGCCAGCAGACATACAGGGGGAGGCGAGCAGTACTTC. Its protein is CASRHTGGGEQYF.

V and J are TRBV4-3 and TRBJ2-1; TRBD1 agrees at 10 bases. CDR3 size: 16 residues. The V gene end was trimmed by 4 bases and the J gene end by 2 bases; junction bases not matched to a gene: 5. Germline V CDR1 and CDR2: LGHNA, YSLEER. CDR3 DNA sequence: TGCGCCAGCAGCCTGGCGACAGGGGGCGCCTACAATGAGCAGTTCTTC. This codes for CASSLATGGAYNEQFF.

This chain uses TRBV27 with TRBJ2-7; 7 bases are shared with TRBD2. Trimming cost V 8 bases and J 4 bases; bases outside gene matches: 14. The CDR3 extends over 15 amino acids. The V gene's germline CDR1 is MNHEY and CDR2 SMNVEV (reference sequence). Here the CDR3 reads CASGLAGARLYEQYF. The CDR3 DNA reads TGTGCCAGCGGGCTGGCGGGAGCTCGGTTGTACGAGCAGTACTTC.

This chain uses TRBV5-1 with TRBJ2-2, with D perhaps TRBD2 (6 bases). Germline CDR1 and CDR2: SGHRS and YFSETQ. The CDR3 spans 15 residues. The V and J ends lost 4 bases and 0 bases respectively, with 10 bases between them. The CDR3 is CASSGGTANTGELFF. CDR3 DNA: TGCGCCAGCAGCGGGGGGACTGCGAACACCGGGGAGCTGTTTTTT.

The rearrangement links TRBV18 to TRBJ1-2; D not resolved. V shed 3 bases and J shed 3 bases, with 14 bases lying between them. CDR1 and CDR2 from the germline V gene are KGHSH and LQKENI. The CDR3 length is 15 residues. The CDR3 sequence is CASSPTGGWDYGYTF. CDR3 nucleotides: TGTGCCAGCTCACCGACGGGAGGTTGGGACTATGGCTACACCTTC.

The V call is TRBV9, the J call TRBJ1-5; D unresolved. Trimming shortened V by 4 bases and J by 1 base, and 9 bases separated the two germline ends. The CDR3 is 14 amino acids. Per the germline V gene, CDR1 is SGDLS and CDR2 is YYNGEE. The CDR3 sequence: CASSQTQSNQPQHF. CDR3 bases: TGTGCCAGCAGCCAGACACAGAGCAATCAGCCCCAGCATTTT.

The CDR3 loop is CASSQDYDRREKLFF. The CDR3, as DNA: TGCGCCAGCAGCCAAGATTACGACAGGAGAGAAAAACTGTTTTTT. This chain connects TRBV4-3 to TRBJ1-4; D possibly corresponds to TRBD1 (6 bases). V was shortened by 0 bases and J by 8 bases, with 13 bases between the two germline ends. The length of the CDR3 is 15 residues. Per the germline V gene, CDR1 is LGHNA and CDR2 is YSLEER.

The V call is TRBV6-5, the J call TRBJ2-3, with TRBD2 matching over 13 bases. The CDR3 totals 16 residues. CDR1 is MNHEY, CDR2 SVGAGI, per germline. Trimming took 3 bases from V and 8 from J; bases not matched to a gene: 8. The CDR3 DNA is TGTGCCAGCAGTTATGTACTAGCGGGGGGGCGTGGTACGCAGTATTTT. Its protein product is CASSYVLAGGRGTQYF.

V usage is TRBV7-9 and J usage is TRBJ2-5, with D perhaps TRBD1 (5 bases). CDR1 SEHNR and CDR2 FQNEAQ come from the germline V gene (reference sequence). This CDR3 has 16 residues. V lost 4 bases to trimming and J lost 5 bases, with 20 bases between them. The CDR3 spells CASSYDTGYLRETQYF. The CDR3 nucleotides are TGTGCCAGCAGCTACGACACAGGCTATCTACGGGAGACCCAGTACTTC.

This clone occurred a few times. V usage is TRBV27 and J usage is TRBJ1-4, with TRBD1 as a possible D gene (5 bases). Trimming left V 1 base short and J 5 bases short, with 11 bases between. Germline loops: CDR1 MNHEY, CDR2 SMNVEV (reference sequence). This CDR3 is 15 amino acids long. CDR3 protein: CASSLFSGQNEKLFF. CDR3 coding DNA: TGTGCCAGCAGTTTATTCTCAGGGCAGAATGAAAAACTGTTTTTT.

A word on this clone: Other DNA sequences within the sample encode an identical CDR3. The chain is built from TRBV19 and TRBJ1-5; the match to TRBD1 covers 7 bases. Per germline, CDR1 LNHDA and CDR2 SQIVND (reference sequence). The length of the CDR3 is 13 residues. After removal of 9 bases from V and 3 bases from J, the junction contained 5 bases not matched to a gene. In nucleotides, the CDR3 is TGTGCCAGCAGGACAGGAGTCAATCAGCCCCAGCATTTT. The encoded protein is CASRTGVNQPQHF.

The genes are TRBV7-9 and TRBJ2-7; 7 bases map to TRBD2. The CDR3 spans 11 residues. The germline gives CDR1 SEHNR, CDR2 FQNEAQ (reference sequence). The V gene end was trimmed by 4 bases and the J gene end by 7 bases; junction bases not matched to a gene: 1. This CDR3 reads CASSSGGEQYF. CDR3 DNA sequence: TGTGCCAGCAGCTCGGGGGGAGAGCAGTACTTC.

The V gene is TRBV27, the J gene TRBJ2-2, with a possible D match to TRBD1 (6 bases). The CDR3 loop spans 15 amino acids. The V end was cut by 0 bases, the J end by 7 bases, with 12 bases between. The germline gives CDR1 MNHEY, CDR2 SMNVEV (reference sequence). CDR3 amino acids: CASSLSAGADGELFF. The CDR3 nucleotides read TGTGCCAGCAGTTTATCGGCAGGGGCTGACGGGGAGCTGTTTTTT.

The J gene is TRBJ2-7, the V gene TRBV27, with 12 nucleotides matching TRBD2. CDR3 length: 15 amino acids. In germline, CDR1 is MNHEY, CDR2 SMNVEV (reference sequence). The J segment lost 3 bases and the V segment lost 4 bases, leaving 4 bases of the junction unmatched. This CDR3 is CASSSETSGSYEQYF. As DNA, the CDR3 is TGTGCCAGCAGTTCAGAGACTAGCGGGAGCTACGAGCAGTACTTC.

This clone was counted only a few times. J is TRBJ1-2 and V is TRBV18, with D maybe TRBD1 (6 bases). CDR1 is KGHSH and CDR2 is LQKENI in the germline V gene. This CDR3 contains 12 residues. With 5 bases removed from V and 7 bases from J, the gap between germline ends came to 11 bases. The DNA for the CDR3 is TGTGCCAGCTCAATAAGGGGGTGTGGCTACACCTTC. Translated, it gives CASSIRGCGYTF.